The TCR beta chain under discussion was sequenced for a study of shared clonotypes between healthy human individuals. The wider study: The study enrolled a couple of women and three men aged 18 to 49. Study-wide results and limits: Sampling included only blood; tissue repertoires likely differ.

Researchers partitioned CD4+ cells into CD45RA+ naive and CD45RA-negative memory subsets. CDR1 and CDR2 from the germline V gene are SGHRS and YFSETQ. Unmatched junction bases numbered 6, after V lost 4 bases and J lost 3 bases. CDR3 length equals 14 residues. Using immunoSEQ multiplex PCR, the repertoire was profiled, and TCRdb retains in-frame clones only, with some absent. Here the sample spans about 980,000 clones, 76% being singletons. Details on this clone: Its antigen is unknown.

The TCR comes from a man aged 18-30 years in good health. The chain is built from TRBV5-1 and TRBJ2-7; 8 bases are a match to TRBD1. Sequenced: memory CD4+ T cells sorted from blood. Subset denoted: CD45RA-negative fraction. The chain's CDR3 is CASSDTGGIYEQYF. The DNA of the CDR3 is TGCGCCAGCAGCGACACAGGGGGGATCTACGAGCAGTACTTC. Filled out from reference TRBV5-1 and TRBJ2-7, the complete variable domain reads KAGVTQTPRYLIKTRGQQVTLSCSPISGHRSVSWYQQTPGQGLQFLFEYFSETQRNKGNFPGRFSGRQFSNSRSEMNVSTLELGDSALYLCASSDTGGIYEQYFGPGTRLTVT.